The 9 T cell receptor beta chains listed next were all sequenced from one sample in a study of glioma-infiltrating T cells after dendritic cell vaccination. The table came from immunoSEQ multiplex PCR; TCRdb's copy has only in-frame clones and leaves some out. The sample has 85,000 to 100,000 clones, approximately 80% seen once. This sample's time point: after dendritic cell vaccination, including at tumor progression/relapse. The sequencing here drew on blood, taken after dendritic cell vaccination. These receptors were collected from a human donor with glioblastoma.

The chain recombines TRBV10-3 with TRBJ1-2; D possibly corresponds to TRBD1 (5 bases). Germline values: CDR1 ENHRY, CDR2 SYGVKD. The ends were cut back, 0 bases at V and 7 bases at J, with 15 bases in the middle. The CDR3 has 15 residues. CDR3 protein: CAISESPTGVGGYTF. The CDR3 DNA is TGTGCCATCAGTGAGTCCCCAACAGGAGTAGGTGGCTACACCTTC.

This clone occurred once. The V call is TRBV28, the J call TRBJ2-7, with 7 bases matching TRBD1. The CDR3 length is 15 residues. The ends lost 4 bases at V and 0 bases at J; junction bases unmatched: 6. Germline V lookup: CDR1 MDHEN, CDR2 SYDVKM. CDR3 DNA sequence: TGTGCCAGCAGTTCATCGGGACAGAGCTCCTACGAGCAGTACGTC. The encoded protein is CASSSSGQSSYEQYV.

The rearrangement joins TRBV7-8 to TRBJ2-7; TRBD1 aligns across 9 bases. This CDR3 contains 12 residues. The J segment lost 5 bases and the V segment lost 5 bases, leaving 1 base of the junction unmatched. Germline V lookup: CDR1 SGHVS, CDR2 FQNEAQ. CDR3 amino acids: CASSRDRDEQYV. The CDR3 DNA reads TGTGCCAGCAGCCGGGACAGGGACGAGCAGTACGTC.

V gene TRBV6-5 combines with J gene TRBJ2-7; 11 bases agree with TRBD1. From germline, CDR1 is MNHEY and CDR2 SVGAGI. There are 14 residues in the CDR3. Germline trimming cut 5 bases from V and 5 bases from J; bases unmatched to any gene: 5. This CDR3 reads CASSRRTGGDEQYV. The CDR3 DNA follows: TGTGCCAGCAGTCGAAGGACAGGGGGCGACGAGCAGTACGTC.

The chain carries TRBV5-1 and TRBJ1-6, with 9 bases fitting TRBD1. Trimming cost V 4 bases and J 11 bases; bases outside gene matches: 13. The CDR3 consists of 16 residues. Germline CDR1 is SGHRS and CDR2 is YFSETQ. CDR3 loop: CASSPLEGQGLTPLHF. CDR3 nucleotide sequence: TGCGCCAGCAGCCCGTTGGAGGGACAGGGCCTTACACCCCTCCACTTT.

The chain is built from TRBV27 and TRBJ2-7, with a possible D match to TRBD1 (6 bases). The CDR3 sequence is 15 residues long. Looked up from germline, CDR1 is MNHEY and CDR2 is SMNVEV (reference sequence). V gave up 2 bases and J gave up 2 bases, with 13 bases separating them. The CDR3 loop reads CASSLVTGSPYEQYF. The CDR3 DNA reads as TGTGCCAGCAGTTTAGTAACAGGGTCCCCCTACGAGCAGTACTTC.

This rearrangement joins TRBV27 to TRBJ2-1; possible D gene TRBD1, 5 bases. Trimming removed 0 bases at V and 5 bases at J, with 11 bases between. The V gene's germline CDR1 is MNHEY and CDR2 SMNVEV (reference sequence). The CDR3 has 15 amino acids. This CDR3 is CASSLSWARDNEQFF. CDR3 sequence (DNA): TGTGCCAGCAGTTTATCATGGGCCAGGGACAATGAGCAGTTCTTC.

The chain combines TRBV6-5 with TRBJ2-1, with 7 bases lining up with TRBD1. The germline V gene has CDR1 MNHEY and CDR2 SVGAGI. The CDR3 spans 13 residues. Trimming took 5 bases from V and 4 from J; bases not matched to a gene: 2. The CDR3 sequence: CASSRDSYNEQFF. DNA of the CDR3: TGTGCCAGCAGTCGGGACAGTTACAATGAGCAGTTCTTC.

This rearrangement joins TRBV5-1 to TRBJ2-7; 11 nucleotides match TRBD1. This CDR3 region has 15 residues. The ends lost 0 bases at V and 2 bases at J; junction bases unmatched: 1. CDR1 is SGHRS and CDR2 is YFSETQ in the germline V gene. CDR3 DNA sequence: TGCGCCAGCAGCTTGGGGGGACAGGGGGCCTACGAGCAGTACTTC. This codes for CASSLGGQGAYEQYF. Supplemented by reference TRBV5-1 and TRBJ2-7, the full variable domain reads KAGVTQTPRYLIKTRGQQVTLSCSPISGHRSVSWYQQTPGQGLQFLFEYFSETQRNKGNFPGRFSGRQFSNSRSEMNVSTLELGDSALYLCASSLGGQGAYEQYFGPGTRLTVT.